The 32 T cell receptor beta chains in this list originate from one sample, sequenced in a study of Ad26.COV2.S vaccination and SARS-CoV-2 variants listed by TCRdb under 2021. The protocol used for the library was the immunoSEQ multiplex PCR assay. Here the immuneACCESS table is served through TCRdb, limited to in-frame sequences with V and J called. Missing clones are a known gap in these copies; in checked studies unresolved V genes cover under half, and the rest lacks a known reason. The sample has about 680,000 clones on record, about 90% of them singletons. The biggest ten clones account for around 1.4% of the sample. The treatment or condition label on this specimen signifies: 15 to 20 received Ad26.COV2.S at low or high dose, single or two shots; about 5 received placebo; per-sample allocation not given. For vaccine and placebo recipients, repertoires were sequenced using samples collected on day 63 after the first injection.

Sample: peripheral blood, taken in a trial of Ad26.COV2.S vaccine versus placebo. The receptors originated from a person between 18 and 65 years old who received the Ad26.COV2.S COVID-19 vaccine or a placebo.

This clone was counted only a few times. V is TRBV25-1 and J is TRBJ2-2; tentative D call: TRBD1 (5 bases). CDR1 MGHDK and CDR2 SYGVNS come from the germline V gene. This CDR3 has 12 residues. CDR3 sequence: CLTASNTGELFF. The CDR3 nucleotides are TGTTTGACAGCCTCGAACACCGGGGAGCTGTTTTTT.

This clone was seen a handful of times. This chain links TRBV6-1 with TRBJ1-3; the D is unclear. The CDR3 covers 14 residues. Trimming stripped 7 bases from V and 0 bases from J, with 10 bases between. The germline V gene encodes CDR1 MNHNS and CDR2 SASEGT. The CDR3 DNA sequence: TGTGCCAGCAAACCCCGTAGCTCTGGAAACACCATATATTTT. This gives the protein CASKPRSSGNTIYF.

This clone was detected a few times. V gene TRBV6-5 combines with J gene TRBJ1-1; D uncertain. The CDR3 sequence is 12 residues long. The V end lost 2 bases, the J end lost 8 bases, and 9 bases lay between the germline ends. The germline gives CDR1 MNHEY, CDR2 SVGAGI. The chain's CDR3 is CASSYDRMEAFF. In DNA, the CDR3 is TGTGCCAGCAGTTACGATCGGATGGAAGCTTTCTTT.

This sequence joins TRBV29-1 and TRBJ1-1; D is unclear. The CDR3 is 12 residues long. Germline values: CDR1 SQVTM, CDR2 ANQGSEA. V lost 1 base and J 1 base, leaving 4 bases between the germline ends. The CDR3 DNA sequence: TGCAGCGTTGAAGGGGCGAACACTGAAGCTTTCTTT. The encoded protein is CSVEGANTEAFF. The full variable domain, completed using reference TRBV29-1 and TRBJ1-1, is SAVISQKPSRDICQRGTSLTIQCQVDSQVTMMFWYRQQPGQSLTLIATANQGSEATYESGFVIDKFPISRPNLTFSTLTVSNMSPEDSSIYLCSVEGANTEAFFGQGTRLTVV.

V and J are TRBV5-1 and TRBJ2-5; TRBD2 agrees at 10 bases. CDR3 size: 16 residues. Looked up from germline, CDR1 is SGHRS and CDR2 is YFSETQ. With V trimmed by 0 bases and J by 1 base, 3 bases remained unmatched. The CDR3 spells CASSLVGLASQETQYF. The CDR3 coding sequence is TGCGCCAGCAGCTTGGTGGGACTAGCGTCCCAAGAGACCCAGTACTTC.

This clone was found once. The chain has TRBV7-2 and TRBJ2-2, with 10 bases aligning to TRBD1. CDR3 length: 16 amino acids. V lost 5 bases to trimming and J lost 1 base; unmatched junction nucleotides: 4. Germline V gene sequence: CDR1 SGHTA, CDR2 FQGNSA. The CDR3 sequence is CASSPRDRGNTGELFF. The CDR3 nucleotides read TGTGCCAGCAGCCCCCGGGACAGGGGGAACACCGGGGAGCTGTTTTTT.

A single count supports this clone. V usage is TRBV27 and J usage is TRBJ2-1; D gene unclear. V was cut by 4 bases and J by 0 bases, with 7 bases left in between. The length of the CDR3 is 14 residues. CDR1 is MNHEY, CDR2 SMNVEV, per germline (reference sequence). CDR3 amino acids: CASSSSGSYNEQFF. In DNA, the CDR3 is TGTGCCAGCAGTTCTTCCGGCTCCTACAATGAGCAGTTCTTC.

CDR3 bases: TGCGCCAGCAGTCAAATGGGGGAGGAGGGACCCGTGGAAAAACTGTTTTTT. This codes for CASSQMGEEGPVEKLFF. The rearrangement uses TRBV23-1 and TRBJ1-4; the D gene is possibly TRBD1 (5 bases). TRBV23-1 is designated an ORF whose function remains uncertain. This CDR3 has 17 residues. The V end was cut by 2 bases, the J end by 8 bases, with 21 bases between.

J is TRBJ1-1 and V is TRBV2; perhaps TRBD1 as D (6 bases). Trimming removed 2 bases from V and 1 base from J, with 14 bases in between. CDR1 and CDR2 (germline): SNHLY, FYNNEI. The CDR3 runs 16 residues. The CDR3 loop reads CASSERGRQENTEAFF. The CDR3 DNA reads as TGTGCCAGCAGTGAACGGGGACGACAGGAGAACACTGAAGCTTTCTTT.

This clone was counted once. This rearrangement joins TRBV7-9 to TRBJ1-1; 9 positions match TRBD1. With V trimmed by 1 base and J by 3 bases, 0 bases remained unmatched. This CDR3 comprises 14 residues. Per germline, CDR1 SEHNR and CDR2 FQNEAQ (reference sequence). CDR3 sequence: CASSLGQGDTEAFF. The CDR3 nucleotides read TGTGCCAGCAGCTTAGGACAGGGGGACACTGAAGCTTTCTTT.

This clone was detected only once. This same CDR3 is encoded by further DNA sequences in the sample. J is TRBJ2-7 and V is TRBV9; unclear D gene. Trimming cost V 0 bases and J 0 bases, with 4 bases left between them. CDR1 and CDR2 from the germline V gene are SGDLS and YYNGEE. The CDR3 is made up of 13 amino acids. The CDR3 reads CASSVGGSYEQYF. The CDR3 DNA reads as TGTGCCAGCAGCGTAGGGGGCTCCTACGAGCAGTACTTC.

As DNA, the CDR3 is TGTGCCAGCAGCTCCCGGCCATCCGAGAACACCGGGGAGCTGTTTTTT. Translated, it gives CASSSRPSENTGELFF. The rearrangement uses TRBV7-3 and TRBJ2-2; D is undetermined. The V gene lost 4 bases and the J gene lost 1 base, with 13 bases spanning the gap. Germline CDR1 is SGHTA and CDR2 is FQGTGA. The CDR3 extends over 16 amino acids.

The J gene is TRBJ2-7, the V gene TRBV2, with 8 bases lining up with TRBD2. Germline CDR1 SNHLY, CDR2 FYNNEI. This CDR3 has 16 residues. V was pared by 7 bases and J by 0 bases, with 11 bases of the junction left unmatched. The CDR3 reads CASKASGLHLSYEQYF. The CDR3 DNA is TGTGCCAGCAAGGCTAGCGGGTTGCACCTCTCCTACGAGCAGTACTTC.

The chain recombines TRBV7-2 with TRBJ2-7; D is possibly TRBD1 or TRBD2 (5 bases each). The CDR3 loop spans 14 amino acids. Trimming left V 5 bases short and J 0 bases short, with 11 bases between. CDR1 is SGHTA and CDR2 is FQGNSA in the germline V gene. CDR3 amino acids: CASSRDGSSYEQYF. CDR3 nucleotides: TGTGCCAGCAGCAGGGACGGCAGCTCCTACGAGCAGTACTTC.

V usage is TRBV2 and J usage is TRBJ2-1; D uncertain. The CDR3 is 15 residues long. The germline V gene has CDR1 SNHLY and CDR2 FYNNEI. V was cut by 2 bases and J by 4 bases, with 12 bases left in between. The CDR3 protein is CASSESRTNYNEQFF. CDR3 nucleotides: TGTGCCAGCAGTGAATCGCGCACCAATTACAATGAGCAGTTCTTC.

The chain joins TRBV5-1 to TRBJ2-7; TRBD1 matches at 9 bases. Germline loops: CDR1 SGHRS, CDR2 YFSETQ. This CDR3 region has 16 residues. After removal of 0 bases from V and 3 bases from J, the junction contained 7 bases not matched to a gene. CDR3 sequence (DNA): TGCGCCAGCAGCTTGGTGGGGGGACAGGGCCTCTACGAGCAGTACTTC. Translating it yields CASSLVGGQGLYEQYF.

The chain is built from TRBV5-1 and TRBJ2-5, with D maybe TRBD2 (8 bases). The CDR3 runs to 15 residues. The V and J ends lost 7 bases and 4 bases respectively, with 20 bases between them. The germline V gene encodes CDR1 SGHRS and CDR2 YFSETQ. The CDR3: CASAGGSGRRETQYF. CDR3 DNA sequence: TGCGCCAGCGCAGGGGGGAGCGGGAGAAGAGAGACCCAGTACTTC. Drawing the rest from reference TRBV5-1 and TRBJ2-5, the complete variable domain is KAGVTQTPRYLIKTRGQQVTLSCSPISGHRSVSWYQQTPGQGLQFLFEYFSETQRNKGNFPGRFSGRQFSNSRSEMNVSTLELGDSALYLCASAGGSGRRETQYFGPGTRLLVL.

DNA of the CDR3: TGTGCCAGCTCACCAGAGACAGTAAACACCGGGGAGCTGTTTTTT. As protein: CASSPETVNTGELFF. This chain joins TRBV18 and TRBJ2-2; D perhaps matches TRBD1 (5 bases). V lost 2 bases and J lost 2, with 9 bases in between. The CDR3 loop spans 15 amino acids. Germline values: CDR1 KGHSH, CDR2 LQKENI.

The chain links TRBV6-5 to TRBJ1-2; 8 nucleotides match TRBD1. The CDR3 runs to 13 residues. The germline CDR1 and CDR2 sequences are MNHEY and SVGAGI. V shed 7 bases, J shed 7 bases, and the junction held 8 bases outside the gene matches. DNA of the CDR3: TGTGCCAGCACCCGCGGACAGGGCTCTGGCTACACCTTC. The encoded protein is CASTRGQGSGYTF.

This rearrangement joins TRBV6-5 to TRBJ1-3; TRBD1 matches 8 bases. The CDR3 runs 14 residues. The V segment lost 6 bases and the J segment 7 bases; nucleotides outside the gene matches: 8. Germline V gene sequence: CDR1 MNHEY, CDR2 SVGAGI. The chain's CDR3 is CASRSTGGGNTIYF. For the CDR3, the DNA is TGTGCCAGCAGGTCTACAGGGGGGGGGAACACCATATATTTT.

This clone was observed a single time. Possible read error: a much larger clone is one base away. The V and J genes are TRBV5-8 and TRBJ2-1; D remains ambiguous. Germline-derived CDR1 and CDR2 are SGHTS and YDEGEE. V dropped 2 bases and J dropped 4 bases, with 1 base sitting between them. This CDR3 comprises 11 residues. This chain's CDR3 is CASSLYNEQFF. CDR3 nucleotides: TGTGCCAGCAGCTTATACAATGAGCAGTTCTTC.

The chain employs TRBV24-1 and TRBJ2-3; 12 bases are shared with TRBD2. The CDR3 runs to 18 residues. Germline loops: CDR1 KGHDR, CDR2 SFDVKD. The V segment lost 4 bases and the J segment 6 bases; nucleotides outside the gene matches: 13. CDR3 sequence: CATSEGGGLAGRGDTQYF. The CDR3 DNA is TGTGCCACCAGTGAAGGCGGAGGACTAGCGGGAAGAGGGGATACGCAGTATTTT.

This chain links TRBV19 with TRBJ1-6, with a weak D call TRBD1 (6 bases). The germline CDR1 and CDR2 sequences are LNHDA and SQIVND (reference sequence). With 5 bases removed from V and 0 bases from J, the gap between germline ends came to 14 bases. This CDR3 is 17 amino acids long. The CDR3 region has the DNA TGTGCCAGTAGTCCAGGGACATCGAGCTCCTATAATTCACCCCTCCACTTT. This encodes CASSPGTSSSYNSPLHF.

The chain joins TRBV29-1 to TRBJ2-7, with D tentatively TRBD1 (6 bases). V was trimmed by 0 bases and J by 3 bases, leaving 12 bases between them. The CDR3 is 14 amino acids. Germline CDR1 is SQVTM and CDR2 is ANQGSEA. The CDR3 DNA sequence: TGCAGCGTTGAAGATGTGGGCAGGGGCTACGAGCAGTACTTC. This encodes CSVEDVGRGYEQYF.

The chain joins TRBV11-3 to TRBJ2-7; D is possibly TRBD2 (7 bases). Germline V CDR1 and CDR2: SGHNT, YENEEA. Trimming stripped 4 bases from V and 6 bases from J, with 13 bases between. The CDR3 covers 13 residues. CDR3 nucleotide sequence: TGTGCCAGCAGCTCCTGGGGAGGGGGCGAGCAGTACTTC. As protein: CASSSWGGGEQYF.

The J gene is TRBJ2-7, the V gene TRBV6-6, with D unresolved. The germline gives CDR1 MNHNY, CDR2 SVGAGI (reference sequence). V lost 2 bases and J 4 bases, leaving 9 bases between the germline ends. The CDR3 spans 13 residues. DNA of the CDR3: TGTGCCAGCAGTTACAGGCCGTTGTACGAGCAGTACTTC. This translates into CASSYRPLYEQYF.

J is TRBJ1-2 and V is TRBV30; TRBD1 matches 11 bases. This CDR3 has 13 amino acids. The germline V gene has CDR1 GTSNPN and CDR2 SVGIG (reference sequence). The V gene end was trimmed by 5 bases and the J gene end by 8 bases; junction bases not matched to a gene: 7. CDR3 residues: CAWRTGGRRGYTF. CDR3 coding DNA: TGTGCCTGGCGGACAGGGGGCCGCCGAGGCTACACCTTC.

The chain uses TRBV11-2 and TRBJ2-1; no clear D gene. This CDR3 has 11 amino acids. Germline loops: CDR1 SGHAT, CDR2 FQNNGV. V was shortened by 1 base and J by 7 bases, with 2 bases between the two germline ends. The CDR3 region has the DNA TGTGCCAGCAGCTTAGTGAATGAGCAGTTCTTC. Amino acids: CASSLVNEQFF.

This chain joins TRBV27 and TRBJ2-7; the match to TRBD2 covers 12 bases. Trimming at V came to 5 bases and at J to 3 bases, leaving 5 bases not matched to a gene. Germline-derived CDR1 and CDR2 are MNHEY and SMNVEV (reference sequence). This CDR3 region has 15 residues. The DNA for the CDR3 is TGTGCCAGCAGTCCCTCGGGACTAGCGGGCTACGAGCAGTACTTC. Translating it yields CASSPSGLAGYEQYF.

The chain combines TRBV2 with TRBJ1-2; D not certain. CDR1 and CDR2 (germline): SNHLY, FYNNEI. V shed 6 bases and J shed 4 bases, with 12 bases lying between them. The CDR3 totals 13 residues. The CDR3 reads CASRNTIRYGYTF. DNA of the CDR3: TGTGCCAGCAGAAACACCATCCGCTATGGCTACACCTTC.

The V call is TRBV3-1 (or the pseudogene TRBV3-2), the J call TRBJ2-7, with TRBD2 matching over 8 bases. Germline CDR1 LGHDT, CDR2 YNNKEL (reference sequence). The J segment lost 2 bases and the V segment lost 1 base, leaving 4 bases of the junction unmatched. This CDR3 comprises 15 residues. This CDR3 reads CASSQAASGPYEQYF. CDR3 DNA: TGTGCCAGCAGCCAAGCGGCTAGCGGGCCCTACGAGCAGTACTTC.

This sequence joins TRBV19 and TRBJ1-5; D is unclear. V lost 4 bases to trimming and J lost 9 bases, with 13 bases between them. The CDR3 is 13 residues long. CDR1 and CDR2 (germline): LNHDA, SQIVND (reference sequence). CDR3 region: CASSTRGWGPQHF. The CDR3 DNA is TGTGCCAGTAGTACCCGAGGCTGGGGGCCCCAGCATTTT.